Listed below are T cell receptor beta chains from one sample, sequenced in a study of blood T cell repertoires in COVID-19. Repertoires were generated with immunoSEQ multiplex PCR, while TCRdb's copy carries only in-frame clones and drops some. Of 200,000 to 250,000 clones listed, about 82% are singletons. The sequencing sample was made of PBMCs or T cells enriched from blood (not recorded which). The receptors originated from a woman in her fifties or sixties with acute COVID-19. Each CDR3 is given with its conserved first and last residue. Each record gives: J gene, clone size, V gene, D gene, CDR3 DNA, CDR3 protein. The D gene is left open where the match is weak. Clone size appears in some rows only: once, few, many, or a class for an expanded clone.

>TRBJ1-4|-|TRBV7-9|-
TGTGCCAGCAGAGTAGAGGATTCAACTAATGAAAAACTGTTTTTT
CASRVEDSTNEKLFF
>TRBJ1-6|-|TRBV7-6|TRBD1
TGTGCCAGCAGCGAGGGACAGGTAACCTATAATTCACCCCTCCACTTT
CASSEGQVTYNSPLHF
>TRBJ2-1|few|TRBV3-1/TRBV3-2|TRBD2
TGTGCCAGCAGCTTTAAGCGGGGGCCCTCCTACAATGAGCAGTTCTTC
CASSFKRGPSYNEQFF
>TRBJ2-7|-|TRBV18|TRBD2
TGTGCCAGCTCACCACCCACTAGCGGGAGGATCTACGAGCAGTACTTC
CASSPPTSGRIYEQYF
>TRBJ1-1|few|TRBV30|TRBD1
TGTGCCTCCCGTTGGACAGGGCTGAACACTGAAGCTTTCTTT
CASRWTGLNTEAFF
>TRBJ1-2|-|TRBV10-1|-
TGCGCCAGCAGTGATAACAGAAACTATGGCTACACCTTC
CASSDNRNYGYTF
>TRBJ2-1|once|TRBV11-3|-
TGTGCCAGCAGCTTGCGGGGCCTCTCCTACAATGAGCAGTTCTTC
CASSLRGLSYNEQFF
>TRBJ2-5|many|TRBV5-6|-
TGTGCCAGCAACTCAGTAAAGTCGGGGTTCCAAGAGACCCAGTACTTC
CASNSVKSGFQETQYF
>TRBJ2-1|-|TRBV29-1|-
TGCAGCGTCCCCAAGGGCCAGGGCTCACACAATGAGCAGTTCTTC
CSVPKGQGSHNEQFF
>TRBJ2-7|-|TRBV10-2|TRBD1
TGCGCCAGCGAAGACAGGGTTTGGTACGAGCAGTACTTC
CASEDRVWYEQYF
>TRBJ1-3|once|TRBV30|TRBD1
TGTGCCTGGGGGGACAGGTCATCCTCTGGAAACACCATATATTTT
CAWGDRSSSGNTIYF
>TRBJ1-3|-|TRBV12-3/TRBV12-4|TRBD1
TGTGCCAGCACCCGGACAGGGTGGAACACCATATATTTT
CASTRTGWNTIYF
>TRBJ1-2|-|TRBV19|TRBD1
TGTGCCAGTAGTATAACCGGGACAGGAGTCTATGGCTACACCTTC
CASSITGTGVYGYTF
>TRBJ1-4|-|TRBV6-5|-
TGTGCCAGCAGTTACTCGCGAGATAATGAAAAACTGTTTTTT
CASSYSRDNEKLFF
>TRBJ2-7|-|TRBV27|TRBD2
TGTGCCAGCAGAGCGGGGCAAGTCTACGAGCAGTACTTC
CASRAGQVYEQYF
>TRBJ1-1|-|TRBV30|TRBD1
TGTGCCTGGGGGGACAGGGAGCCTGAAGCTTTCTTT
CAWGDREPEAFF
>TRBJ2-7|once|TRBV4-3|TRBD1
TGCGCCAGCAGCCAAGGACAGGGGGTGCAGTACTTC
CASSQGQGVQYF
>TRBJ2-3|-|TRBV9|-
TGTGCCAGCAGCGCCGGTGATGAAGATACGCAGTATTTT
CASSAGDEDTQYF
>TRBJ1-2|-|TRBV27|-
TGTGCCAGCAGCCTTAACAGGGTTGGGTATGGCTACACCTTC
CASSLNRVGYGYTF
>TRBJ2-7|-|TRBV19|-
TGTGCCAGTAGTATGAGTCGGGAGTCGTCCTACGAGCAGTACTTC
CASSMSRESSYEQYF
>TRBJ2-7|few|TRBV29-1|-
TGCAGCGTTGAAGAGTCTAGCTACGAGCAGTACTTC
CSVEESSYEQYF
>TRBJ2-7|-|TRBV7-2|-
TGTGCCAGCAGTCCTCAGGACACAACCTACGAGCAGTACTTC
CASSPQDTTYEQYF